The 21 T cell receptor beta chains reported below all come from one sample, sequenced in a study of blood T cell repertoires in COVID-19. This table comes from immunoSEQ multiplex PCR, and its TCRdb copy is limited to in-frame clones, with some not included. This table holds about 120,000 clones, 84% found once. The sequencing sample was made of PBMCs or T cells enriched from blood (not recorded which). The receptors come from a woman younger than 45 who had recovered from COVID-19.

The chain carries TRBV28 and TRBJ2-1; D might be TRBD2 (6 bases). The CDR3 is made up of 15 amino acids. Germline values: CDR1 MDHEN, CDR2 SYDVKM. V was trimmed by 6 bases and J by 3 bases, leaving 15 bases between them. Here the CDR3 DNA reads TGTGCCAGCAGCCCCGGACTACCATTCTACAATGAGCAGTTCTTC. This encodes CASSPGLPFYNEQFF.

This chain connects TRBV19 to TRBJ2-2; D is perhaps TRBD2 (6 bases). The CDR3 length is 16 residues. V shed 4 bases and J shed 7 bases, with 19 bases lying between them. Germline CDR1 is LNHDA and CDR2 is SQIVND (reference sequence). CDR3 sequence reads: CASSTTGGGADGELFF. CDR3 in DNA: TGTGCCAGTAGTACCACCGGGGGAGGCGCTGACGGGGAGCTGTTTTTT.

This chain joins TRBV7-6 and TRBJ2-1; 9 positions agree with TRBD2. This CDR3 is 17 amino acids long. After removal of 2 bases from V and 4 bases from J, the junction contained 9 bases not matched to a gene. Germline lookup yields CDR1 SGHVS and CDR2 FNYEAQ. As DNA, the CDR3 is TGTGCCAGCAGCTTAATAGCTAGCGGGACCAATTACAATGAGCAGTTCTTC. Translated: CASSLIASGTNYNEQFF.

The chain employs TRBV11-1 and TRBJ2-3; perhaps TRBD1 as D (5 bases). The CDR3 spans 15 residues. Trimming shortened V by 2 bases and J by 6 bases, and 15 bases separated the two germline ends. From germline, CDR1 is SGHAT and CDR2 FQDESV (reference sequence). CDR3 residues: CASSLKGYRQDTQYF. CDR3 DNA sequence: TGTGCCAGCAGCTTAAAGGGGTACCGCCAGGATACGCAGTATTTT.

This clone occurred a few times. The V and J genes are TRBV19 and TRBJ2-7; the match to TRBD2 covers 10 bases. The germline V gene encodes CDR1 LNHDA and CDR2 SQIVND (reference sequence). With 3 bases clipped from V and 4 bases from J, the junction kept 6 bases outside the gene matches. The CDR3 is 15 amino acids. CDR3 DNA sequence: TGTGCCAGTAGTATCTGGCTAGCGGGAGAATACGAGCAGTACTTC. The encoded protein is CASSIWLAGEYEQYF.

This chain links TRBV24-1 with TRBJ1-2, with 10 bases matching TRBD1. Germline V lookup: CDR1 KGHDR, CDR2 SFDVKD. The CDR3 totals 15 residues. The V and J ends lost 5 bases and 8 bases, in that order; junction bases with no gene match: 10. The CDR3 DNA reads TGTGCCACCAGTGGTACCGGGACAGGGGAGGTCGGCTACACCTTC. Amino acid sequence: CATSGTGTGEVGYTF.

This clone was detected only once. As DNA, the CDR3 is TGCGCCAGCAGCCAATGGACAGGGGATTCACCCCTCCACTTT. Its translation: CASSQWTGDSPLHF. The chain employs TRBV4-1 and TRBJ1-6, with 9 positions matching TRBD1. CDR1 and CDR2 (germline): MGHRA, YSYEKL. This CDR3 is 14 amino acids long. V lost 2 bases, J lost 8 bases, and 1 base stayed unmatched.

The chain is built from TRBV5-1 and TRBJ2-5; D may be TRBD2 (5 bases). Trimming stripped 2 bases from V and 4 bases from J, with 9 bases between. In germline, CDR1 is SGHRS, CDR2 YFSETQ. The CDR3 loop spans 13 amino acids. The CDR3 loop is CASSLGRGETQYF. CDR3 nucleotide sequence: TGCGCCAGCAGCTTAGGTCGGGGAGAGACCCAGTACTTC.

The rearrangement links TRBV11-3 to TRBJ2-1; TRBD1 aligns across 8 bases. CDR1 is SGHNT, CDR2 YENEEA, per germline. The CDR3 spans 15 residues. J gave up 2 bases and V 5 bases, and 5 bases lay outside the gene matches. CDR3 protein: CASSLGQGTYNEQFF. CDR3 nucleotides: TGTGCCAGCAGCCTCGGACAGGGAACCTACAATGAGCAGTTCTTC.

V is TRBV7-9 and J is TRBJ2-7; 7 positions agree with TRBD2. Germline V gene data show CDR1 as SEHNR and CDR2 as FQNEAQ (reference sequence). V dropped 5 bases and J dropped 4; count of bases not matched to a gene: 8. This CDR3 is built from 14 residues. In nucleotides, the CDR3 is TGTGCCAGCAGCCCCACGGGGGGAGGGTACGAGCAGTACTTC. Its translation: CASSPTGGGYEQYF.

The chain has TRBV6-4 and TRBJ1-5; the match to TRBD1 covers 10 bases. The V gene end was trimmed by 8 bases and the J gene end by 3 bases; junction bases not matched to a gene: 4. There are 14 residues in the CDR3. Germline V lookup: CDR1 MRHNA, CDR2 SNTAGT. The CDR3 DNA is TGTGCCAGCGGGACAGGGGCGAACAATCAGCCCCAGCATTTT. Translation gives CASGTGANNQPQHF.

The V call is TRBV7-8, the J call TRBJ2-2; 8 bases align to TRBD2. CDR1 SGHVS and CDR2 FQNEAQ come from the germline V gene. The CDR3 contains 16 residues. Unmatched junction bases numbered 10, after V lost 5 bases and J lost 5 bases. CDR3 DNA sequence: TGTGCCAGCAGCCGCCTGCTAGCGGGCTTGACCGGGGAGCTGTTTTTT. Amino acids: CASSRLLAGLTGELFF.

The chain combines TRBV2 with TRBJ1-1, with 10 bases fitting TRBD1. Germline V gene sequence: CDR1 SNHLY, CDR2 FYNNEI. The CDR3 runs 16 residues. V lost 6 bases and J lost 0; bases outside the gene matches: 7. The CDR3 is CASSPRQGAVNTEAFF. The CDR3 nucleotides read TGTGCCAGCAGCCCCAGACAGGGGGCTGTGAACACTGAAGCTTTCTTT.

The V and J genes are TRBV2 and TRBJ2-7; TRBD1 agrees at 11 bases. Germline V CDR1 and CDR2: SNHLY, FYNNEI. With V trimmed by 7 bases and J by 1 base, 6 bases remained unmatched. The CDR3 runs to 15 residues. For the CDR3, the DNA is TGTGCCAGCAAGAACCGGGACAGGGGGTCCTACGAGCAGTACTTC. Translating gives CASKNRDRGSYEQYF.

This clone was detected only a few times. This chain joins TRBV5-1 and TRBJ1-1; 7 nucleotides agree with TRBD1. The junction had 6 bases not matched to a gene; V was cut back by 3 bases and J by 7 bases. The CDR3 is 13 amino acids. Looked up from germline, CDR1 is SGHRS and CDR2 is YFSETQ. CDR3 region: CASSSRQGLEAFF. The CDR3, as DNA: TGCGCCAGCAGCTCGAGACAGGGTCTTGAAGCTTTCTTT.

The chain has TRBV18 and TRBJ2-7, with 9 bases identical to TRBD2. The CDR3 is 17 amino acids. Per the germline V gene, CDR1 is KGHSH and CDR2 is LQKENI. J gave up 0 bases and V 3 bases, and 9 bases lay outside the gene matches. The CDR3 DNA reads TGTGCCAGCTCACCGGGGAGTAGCGGGAGCCTCTCCTACGAGCAGTACTTC. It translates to CASSPGSSGSLSYEQYF. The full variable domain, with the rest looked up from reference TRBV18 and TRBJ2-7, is NAGVMQNPRHLVRRRGQEARLRCSPMKGHSHVYWYRQLPEEGLKFMVYLQKENIIDESGMPKERFSAEFPKEGPSILRIQQVVRGDSAAYFCASSPGSSGSLSYEQYFGPGTRLTVT.

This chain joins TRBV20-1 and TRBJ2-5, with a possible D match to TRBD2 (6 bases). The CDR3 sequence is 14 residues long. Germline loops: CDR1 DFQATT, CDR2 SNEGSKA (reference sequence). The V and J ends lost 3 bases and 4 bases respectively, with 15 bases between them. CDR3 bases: TGCAGTGCTAGTGGGGCCGGGAGTGGAGAGACCCAGTACTTC. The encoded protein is CSASGAGSGETQYF.

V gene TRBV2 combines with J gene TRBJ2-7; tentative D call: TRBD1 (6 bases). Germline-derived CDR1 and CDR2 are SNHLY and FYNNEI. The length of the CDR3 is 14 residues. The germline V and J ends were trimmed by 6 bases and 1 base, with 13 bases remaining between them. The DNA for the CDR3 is TGTGCCAGCAGGGAACAGGGTGAGTCCTACGAGCAGTACTTC. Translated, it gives CASREQGESYEQYF.

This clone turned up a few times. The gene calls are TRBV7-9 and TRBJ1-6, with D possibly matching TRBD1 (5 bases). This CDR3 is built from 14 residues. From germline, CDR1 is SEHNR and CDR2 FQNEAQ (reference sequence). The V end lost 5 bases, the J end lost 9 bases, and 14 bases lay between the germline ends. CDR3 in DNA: TGTGCCAGCAGCATCACCGCCCAGGGTTCACCCCTCCACTTT. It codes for CASSITAQGSPLHF.

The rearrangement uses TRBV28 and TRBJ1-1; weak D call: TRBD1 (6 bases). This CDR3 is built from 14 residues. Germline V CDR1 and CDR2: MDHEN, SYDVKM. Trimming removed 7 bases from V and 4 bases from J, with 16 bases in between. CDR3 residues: CASTPQGWFTEAFF. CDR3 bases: TGTGCCAGCACCCCTCAGGGGTGGTTCACTGAAGCTTTCTTT.

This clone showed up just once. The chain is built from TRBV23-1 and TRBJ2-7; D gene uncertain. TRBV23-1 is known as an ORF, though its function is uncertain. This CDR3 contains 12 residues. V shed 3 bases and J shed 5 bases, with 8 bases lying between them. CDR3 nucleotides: TGCGCCAGCAGTCACGGGTCCCACGAGCAGTACTTC. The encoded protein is CASSHGSHEQYF.